The 20 T cell receptor beta chains reported below all come from one sample, sequenced in a study of T cell responses to AZD1222 COVID-19 vaccine. Sequencing was performed with immunoSEQ multiplex PCR; in TCRdb, only in-frame clones are kept and a portion is missing. The sample carries 77,000 or so clones, 92% recorded once. This sample comprised peripheral blood, obtained on day 0 of MenACWY control vaccination. The receptor set was obtained from an adult in good health.

The V call is TRBV23-1, the J call TRBJ1-6; D ambiguous. TRBV23-1 is an ORF, with its function uncertain. The CDR3 covers 13 residues. The V end was cut by 10 bases, the J end by 7 bases, with 14 bases between. The CDR3 is CATRAKENSPLHF. As DNA, the CDR3 is TGCGCCACCCGGGCAAAGGAAAATTCACCCCTCCACTTT.

The chain links TRBV7-3 to TRBJ2-3; TRBD2 matches at 10 bases. The CDR3 has 19 residues. V lost 4 bases and J lost 2; bases outside the gene matches: 15. Per germline, CDR1 SGHTA and CDR2 FQGTGA. The CDR3 sequence is CASSSPAPSGGPNTDTQYF. The CDR3 nucleotides are TGTGCCAGCAGCTCCCCGGCCCCTAGCGGGGGCCCGAACACAGATACGCAGTATTTT.

The V gene is TRBV7-2, the J gene TRBJ2-1; 10 bases align to TRBD2. This CDR3 comprises 15 residues. Germline CDR1 and CDR2: SGHTA and FQGNSA. Trimming cost V 7 bases and J 5 bases; bases outside gene matches: 8. CDR3 sequence: CASIQRGGIHNEQFF. Here the CDR3 DNA reads TGTGCCAGCATTCAGCGGGGGGGCATCCACAATGAGCAGTTCTTC. Full variable domain (missing parts from reference TRBV7-2 and TRBJ2-1): GAGVSQSPSNKVTEKGKDVELRCDPISGHTALYWYRQSLGQGLEFLIYFQGNSAPDKSGLPSDRFSAERTGGSVSTLTIQRTQQEDSAVYLCASIQRGGIHNEQFFGPGTRLTVL.

The genes are TRBV7-9 and TRBJ1-4, with D possibly being TRBD1 (5 bases). CDR3 length equals 13 residues. CDR1 is SEHNR and CDR2 is FQNEAQ in the germline V gene (reference sequence). V was cut by 3 bases and J by 5 bases, with 7 bases left in between. In nucleotides, the CDR3 is TGTGCCAGCAGCTTTCGACAGAATGAAAAACTGTTTTTT. Translating gives CASSFRQNEKLFF.

V is TRBV6-1 and J is TRBJ2-3, with D unclear. CDR1 is MNHNS and CDR2 is SASEGT in the germline V gene. V lost 6 bases to trimming and J lost 0 bases, with 7 bases between them. This CDR3 spans 13 amino acids. CDR3 amino acids: CASSAASTDTQYF. The CDR3, as DNA: TGTGCCAGCAGCGCGGCGAGCACAGATACGCAGTATTTT.

The chain joins TRBV5-1 to TRBJ1-2; 9 bases line up with TRBD1. The CDR3 extends over 15 amino acids. Per the germline V gene, CDR1 is SGHRS and CDR2 is YFSETQ. V lost 4 bases and J lost 7; bases outside the gene matches: 11. CDR3 coding DNA: TGCGCCAGCAGCCCCACCGGGACAGGGTCTCGTGGCTACACCTTC. It codes for CASSPTGTGSRGYTF.

The V gene is TRBV3-1 (or the pseudogene TRBV3-2), the J gene TRBJ1-6; 10 bases agree with TRBD1. V shed 5 bases and J 8 bases; nucleotides not matched to a gene: 9. The CDR3 totals 16 residues. CDR1 and CDR2 (germline): LGHDT, YNNKEL (reference sequence). The CDR3 protein is CASSLGQGRKDSPLHF. CDR3 sequence (DNA): TGTGCCAGCAGCTTGGGACAGGGGAGAAAGGATTCACCCCTCCACTTT.

The chain recombines TRBV6-5 with TRBJ2-1, with D perhaps being TRBD1 or TRBD2 (5 bases each). The CDR3 consists of 15 residues. The V gene's germline CDR1 is MNHEY and CDR2 SVGAGI. Trimming left V 6 bases short and J 4 bases short, with 16 bases between. CDR3 sequence: CASRDSGITYNEQFF. The DNA of the CDR3 is TGTGCCAGCAGAGACAGCGGAATTACGTACAATGAGCAGTTCTTC.

As concerns this clone: Other DNA sequences in this specimen translate into the identical CDR3. This chain connects TRBV5-1 to TRBJ1-1; 9 nucleotides align to TRBD1. V lost 4 bases and J lost 4; bases outside the gene matches: 5. Germline CDR1 and CDR2: SGHRS and YFSETQ. The CDR3 has 14 residues. The CDR3 here is CASSPGQGGTEAFF. CDR3 DNA: TGCGCCAGCAGCCCGGGACAGGGTGGCACTGAAGCTTTCTTT.

The rearrangement uses TRBV5-1 and TRBJ2-2, with TRBD1 matching over 7 bases. The CDR3 has 16 amino acids. The ends lost 4 bases at V and 0 bases at J; junction bases unmatched: 6. Germline V gene data show CDR1 as SGHRS and CDR2 as YFSETQ. The DNA for the CDR3 is TGCGCCAGCAGCCTAACCGGGACAGCGAACACCGGGGAGCTGTTTTTT. Translated, it gives CASSLTGTANTGELFF. Supplemented by reference TRBV5-1 and TRBJ2-2, the full variable domain reads KAGVTQTPRYLIKTRGQQVTLSCSPISGHRSVSWYQQTPGQGLQFLFEYFSETQRNKGNFPGRFSGRQFSNSRSEMNVSTLELGDSALYLCASSLTGTANTGELFFGEGSRLTVL.

This clone was seen only a few times. The rearrangement uses TRBV15 and TRBJ1-4; D gene unclear. The ends were cut back, 5 bases at V and 7 bases at J, with 17 bases in the middle. The CDR3 is 15 amino acids. The germline V gene encodes CDR1 LNHNV and CDR2 YYDKDF (reference sequence). The CDR3 region has the DNA TGTGCCACCAGCCCCGTCGATGGGGTTAGTGAAAAACTGTTTTTT. As protein: CATSPVDGVSEKLFF.

This chain joins TRBV10-2 and TRBJ2-2; 8 positions agree with TRBD1. The CDR3 runs 16 residues. V dropped 1 base and J dropped 1; count of bases not matched to a gene: 2. CDR1 is WSHSY, CDR2 SAAADI, per germline. This CDR3 is CASSEFGTGNTGELFF. The CDR3, as DNA: TGCGCCAGCAGTGAGTTTGGGACAGGGAACACCGGGGAGCTGTTTTTT.

This clone was seen more than once but under ten times. The chain is built from TRBV5-1 and TRBJ2-7; 7 nucleotides align to TRBD1. Germline V CDR1 and CDR2: SGHRS, YFSETQ. The CDR3 runs to 16 residues. The V gene end was trimmed by 1 base and the J gene end by 4 bases; junction bases not matched to a gene: 11. Written as DNA, the CDR3 is TGCGCCAGCAGCTTGTCCCACGGGACAGAATTATACGAGCAGTACTTC. Protein: CASSLSHGTELYEQYF.

V gene TRBV18 combines with J gene TRBJ2-2; 8 bases map to TRBD1. There are 19 residues in the CDR3. With 1 base clipped from V and 0 bases from J, the junction kept 10 bases outside the gene matches. Germline loops: CDR1 KGHSH, CDR2 LQKENI. The CDR3 nucleotides read TGTGCCAGCTCACCACTTTCTGGGACAGGCCTATCGAACACCGGGGAGCTGTTTTTT. It specifies CASSPLSGTGLSNTGELFF.

This clone was recorded a few times. This chain joins TRBV19 and TRBJ2-2; D perhaps matches TRBD1 (5 bases). V gave up 1 base and J gave up 0 bases, with 6 bases separating them. CDR3 size: 15 residues. Germline CDR1 reads LNHDA; CDR2 reads SQIVND (reference sequence). DNA of the CDR3: TGTGCCAGTAGTATAGGACAGTCGAACACCGGGGAGCTGTTTTTT. It encodes CASSIGQSNTGELFF.

The CDR3 nucleotides read TGTGCCAGCAGTATGGAGGGTCTCTCCGGGGAGCTGTTTTTT. This translates into CASSMEGLSGELFF. The V gene is TRBV6-4, the J gene TRBJ2-2, with D perhaps TRBD2 (6 bases). CDR1 MRHNA and CDR2 SNTAGT come from the germline V gene. Trimming pared 5 bases from V and 6 bases from J, leaving 13 bases between. The CDR3 has 14 residues.

The V call is TRBV18, the J call TRBJ1-5; D is unclear. The germline CDR1 and CDR2 sequences are KGHSH and LQKENI. The V gene lost 3 bases and the J gene lost 6 bases, with 9 bases spanning the gap. This CDR3 is 13 amino acids long. The CDR3 DNA sequence: TGTGCCAGCTCACCTCCCTCGGGTCAGCCCCAGCATTTT. It encodes CASSPPSGQPQHF.

The chain is built from TRBV5-4 and TRBJ2-5, with D hard to call. Germline V gene sequence: CDR1 SGHNT, CDR2 YYREEE (reference sequence). This CDR3 is built from 12 residues. V was cut by 9 bases and J by 5 bases, with 14 bases left in between. CDR3 DNA sequence: TGTGCCACCTCCGTTGCTACGGAGACCCAGTACTTC. Translating gives CATSVATETQYF.

The V and J genes are TRBV11-2 and TRBJ2-1, with 15 bases aligning to TRBD2. The CDR3 covers 18 residues. J gave up 3 bases and V 1 base, and 4 bases lay outside the gene matches. Germline CDR1 is SGHAT and CDR2 is FQNNGV. CDR3 amino acids: CASSLGTSGRAFYNEQFF. The CDR3 DNA is TGTGCCAGCAGCTTAGGGACTAGCGGGAGGGCCTTCTACAATGAGCAGTTCTTC.

The chain links TRBV11-3 to TRBJ2-2; D gene ambiguous. CDR3 length: 13 residues. Germline values: CDR1 SGHNT, CDR2 YENEEA. Trimming cost V 1 base and J 8 bases, with 8 bases left between them. Here the CDR3 DNA reads TGTGCCAGCAGCTTAGCGCCAGGAGGGGAGCTGTTTTTT. Its protein product is CASSLAPGGELFF. The full variable domain, completed using reference TRBV11-3 and TRBJ2-2, is EAGVVQSPRYKIIEKKQPVAFWCNPISGHNTLYWYLQNLGQGPELLIRYENEEAVDDSQLPKDRFSAERLKGVDSTLKIQPAELGDSAVYLCASSLAPGGELFFGEGSRLTVL.